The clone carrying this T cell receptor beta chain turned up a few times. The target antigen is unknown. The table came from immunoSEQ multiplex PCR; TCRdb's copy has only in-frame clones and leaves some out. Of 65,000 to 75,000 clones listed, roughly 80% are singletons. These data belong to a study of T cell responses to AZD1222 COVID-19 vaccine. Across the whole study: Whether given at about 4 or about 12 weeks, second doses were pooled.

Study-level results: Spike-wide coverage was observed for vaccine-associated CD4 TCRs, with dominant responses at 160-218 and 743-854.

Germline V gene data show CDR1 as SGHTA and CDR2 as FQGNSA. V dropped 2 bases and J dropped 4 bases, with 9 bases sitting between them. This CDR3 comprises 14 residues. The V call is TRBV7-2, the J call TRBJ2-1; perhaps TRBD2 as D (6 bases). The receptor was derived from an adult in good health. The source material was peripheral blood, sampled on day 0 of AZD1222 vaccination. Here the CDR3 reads CASSLRDLYNEQFF. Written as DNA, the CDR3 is TGTGCCAGCAGCTTACGGGACTTGTACAATGAGCAGTTCTTC. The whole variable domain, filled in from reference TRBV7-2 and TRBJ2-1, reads GAGVSQSPSNKVTEKGKDVELRCDPISGHTALYWYRQSLGQGLEFLIYFQGNSAPDKSGLPSDRFSAERTGGSVSTLTIQRTQQEDSAVYLCASSLRDLYNEQFFGPGTRLTVL.